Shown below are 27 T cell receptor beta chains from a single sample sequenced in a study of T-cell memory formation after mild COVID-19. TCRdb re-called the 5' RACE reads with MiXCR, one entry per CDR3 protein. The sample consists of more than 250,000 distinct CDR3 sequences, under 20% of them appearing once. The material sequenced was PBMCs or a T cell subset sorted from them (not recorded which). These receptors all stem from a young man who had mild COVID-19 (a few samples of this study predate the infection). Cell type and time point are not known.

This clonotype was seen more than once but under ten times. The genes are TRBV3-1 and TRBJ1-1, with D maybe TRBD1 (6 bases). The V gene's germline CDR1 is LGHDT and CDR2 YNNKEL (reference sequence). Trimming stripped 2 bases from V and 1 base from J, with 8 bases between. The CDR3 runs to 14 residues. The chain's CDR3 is CASSQRQANTEAFF. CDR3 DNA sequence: TGTGCCAGCAGCCAACGACAGGCGAACACTGAAGCTTTCTTT.

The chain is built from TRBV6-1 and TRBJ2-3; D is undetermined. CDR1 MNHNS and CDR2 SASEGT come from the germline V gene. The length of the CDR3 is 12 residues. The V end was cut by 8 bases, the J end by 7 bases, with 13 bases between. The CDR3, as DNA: TGTGCCAGCGCCAGCGCGGCCAATACGCAGTATTTT. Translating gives CASASAANTQYF.

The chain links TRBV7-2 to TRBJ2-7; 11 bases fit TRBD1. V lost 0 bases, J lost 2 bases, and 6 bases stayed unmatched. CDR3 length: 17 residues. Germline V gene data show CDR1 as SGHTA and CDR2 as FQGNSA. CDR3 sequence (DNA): TGTGCCAGCAGCTTAGCGGGTGGGGGACAGGGGGCCTACGAGCAGTACTTC. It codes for CASSLAGGGQGAYEQYF.

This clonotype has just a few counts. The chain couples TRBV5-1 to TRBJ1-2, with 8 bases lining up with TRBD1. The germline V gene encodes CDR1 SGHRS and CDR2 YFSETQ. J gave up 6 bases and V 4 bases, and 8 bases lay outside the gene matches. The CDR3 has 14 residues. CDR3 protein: CASSHGQGADGYTF. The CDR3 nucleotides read TGCGCCAGCAGCCACGGACAGGGTGCGGATGGCTACACCTTC.

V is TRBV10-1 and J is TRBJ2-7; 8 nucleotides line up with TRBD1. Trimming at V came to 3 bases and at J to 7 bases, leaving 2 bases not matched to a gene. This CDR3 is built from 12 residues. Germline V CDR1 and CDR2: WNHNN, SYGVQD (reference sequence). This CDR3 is CASSEQGDEQYF. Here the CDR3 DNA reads TGCGCCAGCAGTGAACAGGGGGATGAGCAGTACTTC.

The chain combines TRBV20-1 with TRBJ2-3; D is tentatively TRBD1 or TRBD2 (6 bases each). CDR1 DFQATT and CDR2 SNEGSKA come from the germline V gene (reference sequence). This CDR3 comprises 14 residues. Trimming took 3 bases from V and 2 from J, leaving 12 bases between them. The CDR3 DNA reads TGCAGTGCTAGTCCGGGGGCCCACACAGATACGCAGTATTTT. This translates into CSASPGAHTDTQYF.

This chain's CDR3 is CSVDWDRGRETQYF. The CDR3 coding sequence is TGCAGCGTTGATTGGGACAGGGGGCGAGAGACCCAGTACTTC. The chain combines TRBV29-1 with TRBJ2-5; 12 positions agree with TRBD1. The CDR3 is 14 residues long. Per the germline V gene, CDR1 is SQVTM and CDR2 is ANQGSEA. The trim removed 3 bases at V and 4 bases at J, leaving 3 bases unmatched.

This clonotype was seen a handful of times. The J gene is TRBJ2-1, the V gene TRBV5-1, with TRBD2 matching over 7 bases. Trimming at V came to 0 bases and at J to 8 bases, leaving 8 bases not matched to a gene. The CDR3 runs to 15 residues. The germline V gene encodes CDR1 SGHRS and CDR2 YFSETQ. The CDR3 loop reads CASSLERGDWDEQFF. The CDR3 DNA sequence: TGCGCCAGCAGCTTGGAACGGGGGGACTGGGATGAGCAGTTCTTC.

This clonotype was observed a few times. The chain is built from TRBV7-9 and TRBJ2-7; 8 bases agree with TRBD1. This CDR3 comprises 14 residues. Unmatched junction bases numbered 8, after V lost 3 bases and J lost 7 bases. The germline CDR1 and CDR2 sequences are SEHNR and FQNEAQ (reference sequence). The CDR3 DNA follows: TGTGCCAGCAGCTTCAGCGATACAGGGGGTGAGCAGTACGTC. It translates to CASSFSDTGGEQYV.

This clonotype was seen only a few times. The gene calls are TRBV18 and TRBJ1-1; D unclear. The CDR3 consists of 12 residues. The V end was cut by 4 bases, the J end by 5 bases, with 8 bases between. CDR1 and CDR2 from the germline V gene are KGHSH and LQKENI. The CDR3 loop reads CASSLRETEAFF. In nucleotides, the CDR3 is TGTGCCAGCTCACTACGGGAAACTGAAGCTTTCTTT.

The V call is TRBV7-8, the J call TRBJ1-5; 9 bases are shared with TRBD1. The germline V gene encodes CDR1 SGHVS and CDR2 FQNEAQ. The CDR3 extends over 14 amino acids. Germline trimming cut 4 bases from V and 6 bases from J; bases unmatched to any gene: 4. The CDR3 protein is CASSSGTGPQPQHF. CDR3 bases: TGTGCCAGCAGCTCTGGGACAGGGCCTCAGCCCCAGCATTTT.

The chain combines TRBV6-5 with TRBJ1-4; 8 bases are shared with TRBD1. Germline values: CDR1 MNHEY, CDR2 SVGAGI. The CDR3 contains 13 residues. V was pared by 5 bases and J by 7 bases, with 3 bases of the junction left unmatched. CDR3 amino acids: CASSPGGGEKLFF. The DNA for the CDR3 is TGTGCCAGCAGTCCAGGGGGCGGTGAAAAACTGTTTTTT.

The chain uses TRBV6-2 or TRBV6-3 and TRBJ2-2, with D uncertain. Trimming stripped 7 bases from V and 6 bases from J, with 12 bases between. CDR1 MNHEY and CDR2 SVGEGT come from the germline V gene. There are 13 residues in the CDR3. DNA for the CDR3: TGTGCCAGCATCCCATTTTTTCCCGGGGAGCTGTTTTTT. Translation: CASIPFFPGELFF.

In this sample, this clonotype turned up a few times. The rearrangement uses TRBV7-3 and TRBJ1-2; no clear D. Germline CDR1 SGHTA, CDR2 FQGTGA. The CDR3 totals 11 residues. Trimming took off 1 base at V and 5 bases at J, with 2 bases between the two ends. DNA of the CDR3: TGTGCCAGCAGCTTAAAGTATGGCTACACCTTC. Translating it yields CASSLKYGYTF.

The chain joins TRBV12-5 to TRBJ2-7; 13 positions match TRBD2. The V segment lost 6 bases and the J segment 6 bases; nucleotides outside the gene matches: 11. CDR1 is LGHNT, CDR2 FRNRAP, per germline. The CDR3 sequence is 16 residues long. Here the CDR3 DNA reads TGTGCTAGTGGATATACTAGCGGGGGGGCGGCGTCCGAGCAGTACTTC. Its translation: CASGYTSGGAASEQYF.

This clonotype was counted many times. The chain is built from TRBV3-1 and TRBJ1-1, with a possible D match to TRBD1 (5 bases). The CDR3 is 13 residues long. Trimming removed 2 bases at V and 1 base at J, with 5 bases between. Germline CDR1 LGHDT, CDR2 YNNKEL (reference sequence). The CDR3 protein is CASSQTGNTEAFF. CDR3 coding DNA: TGTGCCAGCAGCCAAACAGGGAACACTGAAGCTTTCTTT.

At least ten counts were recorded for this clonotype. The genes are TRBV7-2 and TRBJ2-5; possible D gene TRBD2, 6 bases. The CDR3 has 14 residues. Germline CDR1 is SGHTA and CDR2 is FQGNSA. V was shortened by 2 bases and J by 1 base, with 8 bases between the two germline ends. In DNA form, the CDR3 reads TGTGCCAGCAGCTTATCGCGGGGCCAAGAGACCCAGTACTTC. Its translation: CASSLSRGQETQYF.

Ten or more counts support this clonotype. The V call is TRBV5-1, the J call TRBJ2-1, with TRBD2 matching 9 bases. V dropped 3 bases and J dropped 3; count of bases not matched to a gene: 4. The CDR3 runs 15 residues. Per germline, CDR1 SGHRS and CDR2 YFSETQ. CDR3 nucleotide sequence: TGCGCCAGCAGCTCGGGACTAGCTGACTACAATGAGCAGTTCTTC. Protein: CASSSGLADYNEQFF.

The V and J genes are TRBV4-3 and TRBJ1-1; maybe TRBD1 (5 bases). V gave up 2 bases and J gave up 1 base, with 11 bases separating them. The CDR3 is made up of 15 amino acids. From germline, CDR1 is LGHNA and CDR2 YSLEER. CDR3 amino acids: CASSQQSQGNTEAFF. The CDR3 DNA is TGCGCCAGCAGCCAACAAAGTCAGGGGAACACTGAAGCTTTCTTT.

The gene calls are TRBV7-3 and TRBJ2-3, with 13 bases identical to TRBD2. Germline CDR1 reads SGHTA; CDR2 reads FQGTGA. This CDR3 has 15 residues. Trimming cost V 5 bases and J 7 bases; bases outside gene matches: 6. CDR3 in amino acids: CASSPTSGGANTQYF. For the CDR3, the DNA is TGTGCCAGCAGCCCCACTAGCGGGGGGGCTAATACGCAGTATTTT.

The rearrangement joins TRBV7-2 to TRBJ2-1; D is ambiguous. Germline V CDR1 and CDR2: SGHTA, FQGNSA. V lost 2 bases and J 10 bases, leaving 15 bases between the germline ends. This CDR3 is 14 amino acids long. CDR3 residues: CASSLPENAYEQFF. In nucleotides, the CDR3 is TGTGCCAGCAGCTTACCCGAGAACGCGTACGAGCAGTTCTTC.

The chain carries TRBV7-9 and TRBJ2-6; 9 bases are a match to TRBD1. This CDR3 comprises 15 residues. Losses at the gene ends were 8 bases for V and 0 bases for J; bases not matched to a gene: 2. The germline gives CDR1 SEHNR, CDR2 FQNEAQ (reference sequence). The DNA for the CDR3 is TGTGCCAGCCCGGGACAGGGCTCTGGGGCCAACGTCCTGACTTTC. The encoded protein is CASPGQGSGANVLTF.

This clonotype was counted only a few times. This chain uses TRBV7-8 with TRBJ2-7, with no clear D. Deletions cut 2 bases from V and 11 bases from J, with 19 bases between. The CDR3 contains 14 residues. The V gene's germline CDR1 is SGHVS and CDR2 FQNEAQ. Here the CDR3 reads CASSLSDQLSPEYF. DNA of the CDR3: TGTGCCAGCAGCTTATCGGACCAGTTATCACCCGAGTACTTC.

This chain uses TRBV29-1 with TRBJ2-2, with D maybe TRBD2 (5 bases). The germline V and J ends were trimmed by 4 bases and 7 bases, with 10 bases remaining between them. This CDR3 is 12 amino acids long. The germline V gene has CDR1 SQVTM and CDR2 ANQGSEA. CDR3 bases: TGCAGCGTTGGGGGAGAGAGCGGGGAGCTGTTTTTT. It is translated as CSVGGESGELFF.

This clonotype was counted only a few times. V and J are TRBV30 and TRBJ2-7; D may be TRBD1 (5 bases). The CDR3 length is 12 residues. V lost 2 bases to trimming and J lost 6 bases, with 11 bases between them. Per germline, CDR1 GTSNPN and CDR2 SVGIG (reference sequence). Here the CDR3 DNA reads TGTGCCTGGAGTAGGACACTGACCGAGCAGTACTTC. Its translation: CAWSRTLTEQYF.

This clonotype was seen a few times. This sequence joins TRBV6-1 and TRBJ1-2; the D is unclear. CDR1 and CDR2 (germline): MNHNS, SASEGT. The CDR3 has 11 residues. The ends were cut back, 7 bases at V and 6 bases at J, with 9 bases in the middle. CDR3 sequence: CASIGENGYTF. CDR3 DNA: TGTGCCAGCATTGGGGAGAATGGCTACACCTTC.

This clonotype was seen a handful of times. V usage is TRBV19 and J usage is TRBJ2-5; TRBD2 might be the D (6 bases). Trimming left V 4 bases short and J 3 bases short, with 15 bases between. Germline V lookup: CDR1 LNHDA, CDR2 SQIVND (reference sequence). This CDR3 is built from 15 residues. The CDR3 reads CASSKPPGEKETQYF. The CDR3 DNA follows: TGTGCCAGTAGTAAGCCACCGGGGGAGAAAGAGACCCAGTACTTC. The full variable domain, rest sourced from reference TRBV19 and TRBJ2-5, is DGGITQSPKYLFRKEGQNVTLSCEQNLNHDAMYWYRQDPGQGLRLIYYSQIVNDFQKGDIAEGYSVSREKKESFPLTVTSAQKNPTAFYLCASSKPPGEKETQYFGPGTRLLVL.